The present T cell receptor beta chain was sequenced within a study of cytomegalovirus exposure and HLA in healthy donors. Findings of the study overall: A previous analysis found most TCR beta V segments productive roughly 87% or roughly 30% of the time. Researchers counted around 160 TCR beta chains as cytomegalovirus-associated.

Vbeta (60) and Jbeta (13) primers were used in the PCR. Data came from immunoSEQ multiplex PCR; TCRdb stores just in-frame clones and leaves some out. The sample has more than 75,000 clones; approximately 79% are singletons. A note on this clone: The antigen remains unidentified. At one of its ends the junction is not consistent with the germline gene, which may arise from a read error.

CDR3 size: 14 residues. The V gene's germline CDR1 is SSHAT and CDR2 FNYEAQ (reference sequence). Material for sequencing was PBMCs. The rearrangement uses TRBV7-7 and TRBJ2-5; D is perhaps TRBD2 (6 bases). This TCR was recovered from a woman between 40 and 55 years old in good health and CMV-seronegative. This CDR3 is CASSFGGYQETQYF. The CDR3 DNA follows: TGTGCTAGCAGCTTCGGAGGGTACCAAGAGACCCAGTACTTC.